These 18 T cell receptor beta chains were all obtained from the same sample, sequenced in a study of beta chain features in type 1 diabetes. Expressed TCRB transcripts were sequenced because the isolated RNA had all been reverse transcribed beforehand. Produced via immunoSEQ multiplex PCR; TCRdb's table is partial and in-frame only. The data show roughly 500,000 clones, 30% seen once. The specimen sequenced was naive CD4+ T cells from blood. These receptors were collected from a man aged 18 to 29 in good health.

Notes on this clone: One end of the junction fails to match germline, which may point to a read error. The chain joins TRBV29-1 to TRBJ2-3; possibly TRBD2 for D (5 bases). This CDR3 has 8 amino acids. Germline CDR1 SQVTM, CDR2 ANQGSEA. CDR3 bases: TGCAGCGTTGGGACTGTCAGTTTT. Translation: CSVGTVSF.

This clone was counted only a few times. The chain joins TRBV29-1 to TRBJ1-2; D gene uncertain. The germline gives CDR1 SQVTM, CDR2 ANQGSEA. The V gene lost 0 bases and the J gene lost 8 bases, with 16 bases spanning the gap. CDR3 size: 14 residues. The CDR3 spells CSVEDSVRAFGYTF. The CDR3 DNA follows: TGCAGCGTTGAAGATTCCGTAAGGGCTTTCGGCTACACCTTC.

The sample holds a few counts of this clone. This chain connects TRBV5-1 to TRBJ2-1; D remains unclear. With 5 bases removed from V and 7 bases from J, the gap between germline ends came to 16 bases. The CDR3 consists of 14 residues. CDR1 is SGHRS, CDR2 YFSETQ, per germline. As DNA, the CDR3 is TGCGCCAGCAGTACAACGATGATCCCAAATGAGCAGTTCTTC. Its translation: CASSTTMIPNEQFF.

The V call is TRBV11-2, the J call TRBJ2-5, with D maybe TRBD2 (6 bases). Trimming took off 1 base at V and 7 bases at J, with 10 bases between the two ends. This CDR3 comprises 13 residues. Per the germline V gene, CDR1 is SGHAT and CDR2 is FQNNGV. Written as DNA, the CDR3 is TGTGCCAGCAGCTTAGGGGAGGTGGCGACCCAGTACTTC. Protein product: CASSLGEVATQYF.

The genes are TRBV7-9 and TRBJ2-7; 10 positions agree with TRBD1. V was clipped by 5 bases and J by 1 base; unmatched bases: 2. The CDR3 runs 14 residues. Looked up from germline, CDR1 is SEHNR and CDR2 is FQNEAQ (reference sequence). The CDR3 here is CASSRDRGSYEQYF. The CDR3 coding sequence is TGTGCCAGCAGCCGGGACAGGGGTTCCTACGAGCAGTACTTC.

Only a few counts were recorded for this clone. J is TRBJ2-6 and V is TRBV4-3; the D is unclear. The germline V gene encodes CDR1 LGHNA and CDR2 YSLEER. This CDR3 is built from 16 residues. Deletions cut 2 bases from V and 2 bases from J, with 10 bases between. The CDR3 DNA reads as TGCGCCAGCAGCCAAAAGGTGGGCACTGGGGCCAACGTCCTGACTTTC. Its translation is CASSQKVGTGANVLTF.

The CDR3 is CASSLRTPPGVLANTGELFF. CDR3 nucleotide sequence: TGCGCCAGCAGCCTCCGGACCCCTCCGGGGGTGTTGGCGAACACCGGGGAGCTGTTTTTT. The chain carries TRBV4-1 and TRBJ2-2, with D maybe TRBD2 (6 bases). Germline CDR1 is MGHRA and CDR2 is YSYEKL. The CDR3 is 20 residues long. The germline V and J ends were trimmed by 4 bases and 0 bases, with 24 bases remaining between them.

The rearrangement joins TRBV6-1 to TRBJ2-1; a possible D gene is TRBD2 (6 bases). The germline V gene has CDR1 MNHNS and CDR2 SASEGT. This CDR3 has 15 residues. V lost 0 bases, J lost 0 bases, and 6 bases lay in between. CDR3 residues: CASSEAGLSYNEQFF. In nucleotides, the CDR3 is TGTGCCAGCAGTGAAGCGGGACTCTCCTACAATGAGCAGTTCTTC.

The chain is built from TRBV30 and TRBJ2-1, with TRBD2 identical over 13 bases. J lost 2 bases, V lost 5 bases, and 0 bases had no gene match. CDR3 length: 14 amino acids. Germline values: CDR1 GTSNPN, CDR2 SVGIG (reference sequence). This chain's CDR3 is CAWGTSGAYNEQFF. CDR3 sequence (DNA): TGTGCCTGGGGGACTAGCGGGGCCTACAATGAGCAGTTCTTC.

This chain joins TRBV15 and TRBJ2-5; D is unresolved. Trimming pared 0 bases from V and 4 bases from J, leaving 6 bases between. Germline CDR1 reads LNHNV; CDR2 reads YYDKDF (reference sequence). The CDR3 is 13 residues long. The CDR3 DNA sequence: TGTGCCACCAGCAGAGAAAGGCGAGAGACCCAGTACTTC. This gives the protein CATSRERRETQYF.

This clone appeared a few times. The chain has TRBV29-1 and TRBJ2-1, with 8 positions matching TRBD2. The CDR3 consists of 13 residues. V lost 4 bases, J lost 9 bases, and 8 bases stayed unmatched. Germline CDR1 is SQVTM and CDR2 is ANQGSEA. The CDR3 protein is CSVVGSGMIEQFF. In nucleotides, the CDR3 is TGCAGCGTTGTAGGTAGCGGGATGATTGAGCAGTTCTTC.

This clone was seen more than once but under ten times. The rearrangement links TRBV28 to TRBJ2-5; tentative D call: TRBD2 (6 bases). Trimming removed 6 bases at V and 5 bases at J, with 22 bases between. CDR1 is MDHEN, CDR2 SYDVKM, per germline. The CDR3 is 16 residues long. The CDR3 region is CASRRRLTQGGETQYF. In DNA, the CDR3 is TGTGCCAGCAGACGCCGACTTACCCAGGGAGGCGAGACCCAGTACTTC.

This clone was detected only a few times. DNA for the CDR3: TGCGCCAGCAGCGGGCTAGCGGGAACAGATACGCAGTATTTT. Protein product: CASSGLAGTDTQYF. The chain is built from TRBV5-1 and TRBJ2-3; 9 positions agree with TRBD2. Germline assignment: CDR1 SGHRS and CDR2 YFSETQ. This CDR3 contains 14 residues. V lost 4 bases and J lost 3; bases outside the gene matches: 3. The full variable domain, completed using reference TRBV5-1 and TRBJ2-3, is KAGVTQTPRYLIKTRGQQVTLSCSPISGHRSVSWYQQTPGQGLQFLFEYFSETQRNKGNFPGRFSGRQFSNSRSEMNVSTLELGDSALYLCASSGLAGTDTQYFGPGTRLTVL.

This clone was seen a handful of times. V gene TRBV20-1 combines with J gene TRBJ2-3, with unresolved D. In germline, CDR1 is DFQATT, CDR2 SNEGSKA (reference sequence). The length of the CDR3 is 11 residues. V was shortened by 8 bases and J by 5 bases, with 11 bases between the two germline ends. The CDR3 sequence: CSKMGRDTQYF. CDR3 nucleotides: TGCAGTAAAATGGGAAGAGATACGCAGTATTTT.

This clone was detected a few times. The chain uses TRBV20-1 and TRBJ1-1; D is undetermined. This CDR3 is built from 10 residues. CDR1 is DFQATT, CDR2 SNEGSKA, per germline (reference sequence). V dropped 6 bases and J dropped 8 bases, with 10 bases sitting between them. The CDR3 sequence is CSASLREAFF. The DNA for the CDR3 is TGCAGTGCCTCTCTCAGGGAAGCTTTCTTT.

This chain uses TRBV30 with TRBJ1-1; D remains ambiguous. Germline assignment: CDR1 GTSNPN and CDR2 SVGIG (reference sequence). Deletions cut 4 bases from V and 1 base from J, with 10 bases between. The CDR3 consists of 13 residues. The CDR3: CAWNGQPNTEAFF. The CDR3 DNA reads TGTGCCTGGAATGGGCAGCCGAACACTGAAGCTTTCTTT.

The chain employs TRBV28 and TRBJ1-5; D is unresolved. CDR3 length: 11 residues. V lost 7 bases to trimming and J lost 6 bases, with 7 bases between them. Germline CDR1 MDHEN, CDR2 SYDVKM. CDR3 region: CASTSGQPQHF. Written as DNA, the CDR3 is TGTGCCAGCACATCAGGTCAGCCCCAGCATTTT.

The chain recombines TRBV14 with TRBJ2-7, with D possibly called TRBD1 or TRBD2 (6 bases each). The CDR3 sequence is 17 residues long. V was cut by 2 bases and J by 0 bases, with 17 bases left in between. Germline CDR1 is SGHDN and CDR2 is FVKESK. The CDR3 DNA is TGTGCCAGCAGCCAAATACCTCTCCGGGGGCCCTCCTACGAGCAGTACTTC. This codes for CASSQIPLRGPSYEQYF.